This note documents a single T cell receptor beta chain sequence. The antigen is unknown. The CDR3 has 17 residues. Trimming stripped 3 bases from V and 4 bases from J, with 18 bases between. The germline V gene has CDR1 SGHDN and CDR2 FVKESK. These data originate in a study of CD4 T cells in relation to SARS-CoV-2 and coronaviruses. Profiled with immunoSEQ multiplex PCR; TCRdb holds only in-frame clones, not every one. The data contain some 30,000 clones, approximately 80% of them singletons. The unexposed donors gave CD4+ T cells in about 2010-2018, prior to COVID-19. CD4+ T cells were isolated from the cells after about 11 days of culture. On days 3 and 7, cultures got half fresh IL-2 medium.

The sequencing sample was made of CD4+ T cells from PBMCs, cultured in vitro. The V gene is TRBV14, the J gene TRBJ2-2; D is possibly TRBD2 (7 bases). This TCR derives from a human donor in good health. The CDR3 DNA reads TGTGCCAGCAGCCAGGACCGGGGGGCAGGGAGCACCGGGGAGCTGTTTTTT. Protein product: CASSQDRGAGSTGELFF.